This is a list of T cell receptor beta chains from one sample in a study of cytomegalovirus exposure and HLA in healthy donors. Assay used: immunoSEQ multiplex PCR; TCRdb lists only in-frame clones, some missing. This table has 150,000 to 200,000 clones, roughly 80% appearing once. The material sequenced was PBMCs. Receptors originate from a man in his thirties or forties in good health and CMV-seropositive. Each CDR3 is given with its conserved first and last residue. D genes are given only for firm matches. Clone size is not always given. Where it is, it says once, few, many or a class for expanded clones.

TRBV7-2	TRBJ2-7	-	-	CASSFRSSREQYF	TGTGCCAGCAGCTTTCGGTCCTCGAGAGAGCAGTACTTC
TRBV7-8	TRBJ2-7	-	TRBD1	CASSAGDRGTYEQYF	TGTGCCAGCAGCGCCGGGGACAGGGGTACCTACGAGCAGTACTTC
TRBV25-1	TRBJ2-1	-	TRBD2	CASSGSTSGVYNEQFF	TGTGCCAGCAGTGGGTCGACTAGCGGAGTCTACAATGAGCAGTTCTTC
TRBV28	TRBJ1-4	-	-	CASSSGGTTNEKLFF	TGTGCCAGCAGTTCAGGTGGTACAACTAATGAAAAACTGTTTTTT
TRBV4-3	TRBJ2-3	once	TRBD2	CASSQFWRLAVSTDTQYF	TGCGCCAGCAGCCAGTTCTGGCGGCTAGCGGTAAGCACAGATACGCAGTATTTT
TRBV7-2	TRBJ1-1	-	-	CASSLDGGLNTEAFF	TGTGCCAGCAGCTTAGACGGGGGGCTGAACACTGAAGCTTTCTTT
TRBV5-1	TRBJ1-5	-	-	CASSLAGQSEQSNQPQHF	TGCGCCAGCAGCTTGGCCGGACAGTCTGAACAAAGCAATCAGCCCCAGCATTTT
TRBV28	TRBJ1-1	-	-	CASSFQLTEAFF	TGTGCCAGCAGTTTTCAGTTGACTGAAGCTTTCTTT
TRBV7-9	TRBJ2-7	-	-	CASSLLGENYEQYF	TGTGCCAGCAGCTTACTCGGGGAAAACTACGAGCAGTACTTC
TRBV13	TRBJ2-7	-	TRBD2	CASSKYSGRSYEQYF	TGTGCCAGCAGCAAGTATAGCGGGAGGTCCTACGAGCAGTACTTC
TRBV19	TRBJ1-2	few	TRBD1	CASSITAGGTGGYTF	TGTGCCAGTAGTATCACGGCAGGGGGGACCGGTGGCTACACCTTC
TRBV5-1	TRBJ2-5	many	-	CASSVLGVARETQYF	TGCGCCAGCAGCGTCCTGGGCGTCGCCAGGGAGACCCAGTACTTC
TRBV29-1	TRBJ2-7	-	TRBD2	CSVGLAGGPREQYF	TGCAGCGTGGGACTAGCGGGAGGGCCGAGAGAGCAGTACTTC
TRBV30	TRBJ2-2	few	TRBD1	CAWARDRDTGELFF	TGTGCCTGGGCCAGGGACAGGGATACCGGGGAGCTGTTTTTT
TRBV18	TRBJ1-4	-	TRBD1	CASSSNRGSTNEKLFF	TGTGCCAGCTCATCTAACAGGGGATCTACTAATGAAAAACTGTTTTTT
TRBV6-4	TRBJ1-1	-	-	CASSESENTEAFF	TGTGCCAGCAGTGAGTCAGAGAACACTGAAGCTTTCTTT
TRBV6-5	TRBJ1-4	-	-	CASRRNRATNEKLFF	TGTGCCAGCAGGCGTAACAGGGCAACTAATGAAAAACTGTTTTTT
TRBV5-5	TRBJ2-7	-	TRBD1	CASRVSGTGAYEQYF	TGTGCCAGCAGAGTATCCGGGACAGGGGCCTACGAGCAGTACTTC
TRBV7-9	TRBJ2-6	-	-	CASDGGSGANVLTF	TGTGCCAGCGACGGGGGCTCTGGGGCCAACGTCCTGACTTTC
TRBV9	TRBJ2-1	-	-	CASSGSAALGNEQFF	TGTGCCAGCAGCGGCTCGGCGGCTTTGGGCAATGAGCAGTTCTTC
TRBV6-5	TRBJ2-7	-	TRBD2	CASGGAYEQYF	TGTGCCAGCGGGGGGGCCTACGAGCAGTACTTC
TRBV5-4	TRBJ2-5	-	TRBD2	CASSTYAGESGETQYF	TGTGCCAGCAGCACCTACGCGGGAGAATCAGGAGAGACCCAGTACTTC
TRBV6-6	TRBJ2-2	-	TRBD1	CASSYSDRVNTGELFF	TGTGCCAGCAGTTACTCGGACAGGGTGAACACCGGGGAGCTGTTTTTT
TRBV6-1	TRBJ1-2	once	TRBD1	CASSDAGTGRYGYTF	TGTGCCAGCAGTGACGCCGGGACAGGGAGATATGGCTACACCTTC
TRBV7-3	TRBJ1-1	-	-	CASSFSQDTEAFF	TGTGCCAGCAGCTTCAGTCAGGACACTGAAGCTTTCTTT
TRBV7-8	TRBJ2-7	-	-	CASSLVGSSYEQYF	TGTGCCAGCAGCTTAGTAGGGAGCTCCTACGAGCAGTACTTC
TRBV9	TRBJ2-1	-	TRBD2	CASSEGTNINEQFF	TGTGCCAGCAGCGAAGGGACTAACATCAATGAGCAGTTCTTC
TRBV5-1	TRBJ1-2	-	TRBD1	CASSLAGTGDGYTF	TGCGCCAGCAGCTTGGCCGGGACAGGGGATGGCTACACCTTC
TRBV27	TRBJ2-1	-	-	CASSFGLGHNEQFF	TGTGCCAGCAGTTTTGGACTGGGCCACAATGAGCAGTTCTTC
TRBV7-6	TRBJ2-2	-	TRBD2	CASSLAASGGENTGELFF	TGTGCCAGCAGCTTAGCGGCTAGCGGGGGAGAGAACACCGGGGAGCTGTTTTTT
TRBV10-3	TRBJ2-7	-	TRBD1	CAISEPGTGGSYEQYF	TGTGCCATCAGTGAGCCCGGGACAGGGGGCTCCTACGAGCAGTACTTC
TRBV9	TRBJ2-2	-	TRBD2	CASSGRLAGTGELFF	TGTGCCAGCAGCGGCAGACTAGCGGGGACCGGGGAGCTGTTTTTT
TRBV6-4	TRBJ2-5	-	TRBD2	CASRGTSGTQETQYF	TGTGCCAGCAGGGGGACTAGCGGGACCCAAGAGACCCAGTACTTC
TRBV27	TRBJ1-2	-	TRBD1	CASSSGDLTGRLYGYTF	TGTGCCAGCAGTTCCGGGGACCTGACAGGGCGGCTATATGGCTACACCTTC
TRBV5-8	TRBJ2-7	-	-	CASSRRPYEQYF	TGTGCCAGCAGCAGGAGGCCCTACGAGCAGTACTTC
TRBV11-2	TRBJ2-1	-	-	CASMEGFPIYNEQFF	TGTGCCAGCATGGAGGGCTTCCCGATCTACAATGAGCAGTTCTTC
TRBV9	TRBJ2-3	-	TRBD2	CASSAPRAGGETDTQYF	TGTGCCAGCAGCGCCCCACGGGCGGGAGGGGAGACAGATACGCAGTATTTT
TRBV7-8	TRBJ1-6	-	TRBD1	CASSLAGRGQSPLHF	TGTGCCAGCAGCTTAGCGGGCAGGGGGCAATCACCCCTCCACTTT
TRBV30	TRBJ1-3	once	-	CAWSVRMRDTIYF	TGTGCCTGGAGTGTACGAATGAGAGACACCATATATTTT
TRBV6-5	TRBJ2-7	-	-	CASSYEVAPYEQYF	TGTGCCAGCAGTTATGAGGTGGCCCCCTACGAGCAGTACTTC
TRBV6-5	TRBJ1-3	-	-	CASSYSKHSGNTIYF	TGTGCCAGCAGTTACTCGAAACACTCTGGAAACACCATATATTTT
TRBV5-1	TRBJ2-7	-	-	CASSLEQGASEQYF	TGCGCCAGCAGCTTGGAGCAGGGTGCGAGCGAGCAGTACTTC
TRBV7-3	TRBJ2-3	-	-	CASSPHEGGPSRQYF	TGTGCCAGCAGCCCTCATGAGGGGGGGCCGTCGAGGCAGTATTTT
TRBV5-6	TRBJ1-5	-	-	CASSLAGSGEQPQHF	TGTGCCAGCAGCTTGGCGGGGTCAGGGGAACAGCCCCAGCATTTT
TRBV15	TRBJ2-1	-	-	CATSWGRGNEQFF	TGTGCCACCAGCTGGGGCAGGGGCAATGAGCAGTTCTTC
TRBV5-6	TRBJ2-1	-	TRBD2	CASSLGTSFDEQFF	TGTGCCAGCAGCTTGGGGACTAGCTTCGATGAGCAGTTCTTC
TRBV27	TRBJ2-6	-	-	CASSFLGPRRSGANVLTF	TGTGCCAGCAGTTTTTTGGGCCCCCGTAGGTCTGGGGCCAACGTCCTGACTTTC
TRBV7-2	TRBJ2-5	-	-	CASSSQWGPETQYF	TGTGCCAGCAGCTCTCAATGGGGGCCCGAGACCCAGTACTTC
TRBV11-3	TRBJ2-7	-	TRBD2	CASSSREWEREGLRVEQYF	TGTGCCAGCAGCTCCCGGGAGTGGGAGCGGGAGGGACTAAGGGTCGAGCAGTACTTC
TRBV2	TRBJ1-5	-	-	CASNSRDTTNQPQHF	TGTGCCAGCAACTCACGGGACACTACGAATCAGCCCCAGCATTTT
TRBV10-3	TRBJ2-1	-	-	CAITAGLGNEQFF	TGTGCCATCACCGCAGGGTTGGGGAATGAGCAGTTCTTC
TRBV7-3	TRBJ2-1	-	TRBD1	CASSRGGQGGSNNEQFF	TGTGCCAGCAGCCGTGGGGGACAGGGTGGATCAAACAATGAGCAGTTCTTC
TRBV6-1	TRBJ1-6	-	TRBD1	CASSEDRGLESYNSPLHF	TGTGCCAGCAGTGAAGACAGGGGGCTGGAGTCCTATAATTCACCCCTCCACTTT
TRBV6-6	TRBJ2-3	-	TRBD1	CASSALQGADTQYF	TGTGCCAGCAGTGCTCTCCAGGGGGCAGATACGCAGTATTTT
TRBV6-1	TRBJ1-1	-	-	CASSEWAYTEAFF	TGTGCCAGCAGTGAATGGGCTTACACTGAAGCTTTCTTT